This is a list of T cell receptor beta chains from one sample in a study of response to subunit inactivated influenza vaccine. MiXCR was run by TCRdb on the RT-PCR reads, yielding one entry per CDR3 protein. The data contain 600,000 to 850,000 distinct CDR3 sequences, 13% to 15% of them seen just once; the ten biggest clones take up 7.6%. The starting material was PBMCs from blood, obtained roughly 15 days before vaccination. These receptors were taken from a man aged 45-65 years who received an inactivated influenza vaccine. The CDR3 runs from the conserved cysteine through the conserved F or W.

v_gene: TRBV7-9
CDR3aa: CASSTGLTNEKLFF

v_gene: TRBV11-2
CDR3aa: CASSNLDWRGEQYF

v_gene: TRBV11-2
CDR3aa: CASSSGRPPQETQYF

v_gene: TRBV21-1
CDR3aa: CASSKQKGLAGDTDTQYF

v_gene: TRBV29-1
CDR3aa: CSDPGLAPYEQYF

v_gene: TRBV7-9
CDR3aa: CASKPDSAYNEQFF

v_gene: TRBV18
CDR3aa: CASSPPGTGGGGQSPLHF

v_gene: TRBV28
CDR3aa: CASSLPLTTSGRSSYEQYF

v_gene: TRBV7-9
CDR3aa: CASSSTAGIKKTQYF

v_gene: TRBV14
CDR3aa: CASSQGRGGTEAFF

v_gene: TRBV4-1
CDR3aa: CASSQEGSSGNTIYF

v_gene: TRBV7-2
CDR3aa: CASSLSFGGASLNEQFF

v_gene: TRBV28
CDR3aa: CASSTWGTGHTGELFF

v_gene: TRBV9
CDR3aa: CASSVDWVGNTIYF

v_gene: TRBV18
CDR3aa: CASSPDAQETQYF

v_gene: TRBV27
CDR3aa: CASSLSSTGIYEQYF

v_gene: TRBV2
CDR3aa: CASSPNRVIVPQHF